Shown below are 13 T cell receptor beta chains from a single sample sequenced in a study of early T cells in non-severe SARS-CoV-2 infection. TCRdb called the 5' RACE reads again in MiXCR, with one record for every CDR3 protein. The data show 35,000 to 50,000 distinct CDR3 sequences, about 6% seen once. The sample here was whole blood, taken at baseline. The receptors were sampled from an adult who was a healthcare worker with PCR-confirmed SARS-CoV-2 infection or an uninfected control (not recorded which).

This clonotype occurred many times. This rearrangement joins TRBV5-1 to TRBJ2-7, with D perhaps matching TRBD1 or TRBD2 (5 bases each). Germline CDR1 is SGHRS and CDR2 is YFSETQ. V lost 1 base to trimming and J lost 2 bases, with 10 bases between them. The length of the CDR3 is 14 residues. The CDR3 region has the DNA TGCGCCAGCAGCTTGACGGGGCCGGCCTACGAGCAGTACTTC. Residues: CASSLTGPAYEQYF.

This clonotype was counted ten times or more. The chain combines TRBV2 with TRBJ1-4; 8 nucleotides align to TRBD1. J was trimmed by 0 bases and V by 6 bases; bases with no gene match: 12. This CDR3 region has 18 residues. Germline CDR1 reads SNHLY; CDR2 reads FYNNEI. This CDR3 reads CASSRSTGEITTNEKLFF. For the CDR3, the DNA is TGTGCCAGCAGCCGGTCGACAGGGGAGATAACAACTAATGAAAAACTGTTTTTT.

In its sample, this clonotype was seen once. The chain uses TRBV9 and TRBJ1-3; D is perhaps TRBD1 (5 bases). Per germline, CDR1 SGDLS and CDR2 YYNGEE. The CDR3 is made up of 14 amino acids. V was trimmed by 3 bases and J by 0 bases, leaving 7 bases between them. The CDR3 nucleotides read TGTGCCAGCAGCGCCGGGACCTCTGGAAACACCATATATTTT. Translating it yields CASSAGTSGNTIYF.

This clonotype was observed many times. The chain links TRBV7-2 to TRBJ2-2; 10 nucleotides align to TRBD2. The CDR3 has 16 residues. Trimming at V came to 4 bases and at J to 7 bases, leaving 9 bases not matched to a gene. The germline V gene encodes CDR1 SGHTA and CDR2 FQGNSA. Here the CDR3 reads CASSSQRGGHGGELFF. The CDR3 DNA reads as TGTGCCAGCAGCTCACAGCGGGGGGGCCACGGCGGGGAGCTGTTTTTT.

This clonotype was seen ten or more times. V usage is TRBV7-2 and J usage is TRBJ1-5; D is possibly TRBD1 (6 bases). The CDR3 has 13 amino acids. Trimming removed 5 bases from V and 4 bases from J, with 9 bases in between. Germline V gene lookup returns CDR1 SGHTA and CDR2 FQGNSA. The CDR3 here is CASSTRGNQPQHF. The CDR3 DNA sequence: TGTGCCAGCAGCACCAGGGGTAATCAGCCCCAGCATTTT.

A few counts support this clonotype. This chain uses TRBV15 with TRBJ2-4, with 8 bases identical to TRBD1. Trimming took 2 bases from V and 8 from J; bases not matched to a gene: 8. The CDR3 sequence is 15 residues long. Per the germline V gene, CDR1 is LNHNV and CDR2 is YYDKDF (reference sequence). The DNA of the CDR3 is TGTGCCACCAGCAGACAGACAGGGGCCGTGGACATTCAGTACTTC. It specifies CATSRQTGAVDIQYF.

The table lists this clonotype with many counts. In DNA, the CDR3 is TGTGCCGTCCGGGACAGTGAAAATTCACCCCTCCACTTT. As protein: CAVRDSENSPLHF. The V and J genes are TRBV10-3 and TRBJ1-6, with 7 bases aligning to TRBD1. J gave up 7 bases and V 11 bases, and 8 bases lay outside the gene matches. The CDR3 is made up of 13 amino acids. The germline V gene has CDR1 ENHRY and CDR2 SYGVKD.

The sample holds many counts of this clonotype. The chain recombines TRBV4-1 with TRBJ2-3; D perhaps matches TRBD2 (6 bases). The length of the CDR3 is 17 residues. The ends were cut back, 0 bases at V and 1 base at J, with 14 bases in the middle. The germline V gene encodes CDR1 MGHRA and CDR2 YSYEKL. Here the CDR3 reads CASSQEGSGRRTDTQYF. The CDR3 DNA reads as TGCGCCAGCAGCCAAGAAGGGTCGGGGAGGCGCACAGATACGCAGTATTTT.

This clonotype has ten or more counts. The rearrangement uses TRBV4-3 and TRBJ2-3; D assignment may be TRBD1 or TRBD2 (6 bases each). Germline V gene data show CDR1 as LGHNA and CDR2 as YSLEER. This CDR3 spans 15 amino acids. V shed 5 bases and J shed 1 base, with 13 bases lying between them. CDR3 DNA: TGCGCCAGCAGCAGGTCCGGGGGCCGCACAGATACGCAGTATTTT. This encodes CASSRSGGRTDTQYF.

Many counts were recorded for this clonotype. This chain links TRBV21-1 with TRBJ2-7; the table's TRBD1 call for D was not verified on the DNA. TRBV21-1 is deemed a pseudogene. The CDR3 is made up of 15 amino acids. The CDR3 spells CASSKGTGDSDEQYF. CDR3 sequence (DNA): TGTGCCAGCAGCAAGGGGACAGGCGATTCGGACGAGCAGTACTTC.

This clonotype came up once. The chain is built from TRBV28 and TRBJ1-1, with D hard to call. Trimming shortened V by 3 bases and J by 0 bases, and 17 bases separated the two germline ends. Germline CDR1 reads MDHEN; CDR2 reads SYDVKM. The CDR3 covers 17 residues. The CDR3 loop reads CASSFITLFRMNTEAFF. CDR3 in DNA: TGTGCCAGCAGTTTCATAACCTTATTCCGGATGAACACTGAAGCTTTCTTT.

This clonotype has more than one count but fewer than ten. V and J are TRBV29-1 and TRBJ1-5; D call uncertain. V lost 0 bases to trimming and J lost 4 bases, with 4 bases between them. Germline assignment: CDR1 SQVTM and CDR2 ANQGSEA. The CDR3 is 12 residues long. The CDR3 loop reads CSVEEPNQPQHF. CDR3 coding DNA: TGCAGCGTTGAAGAGCCTAATCAGCCCCAGCATTTT.

CDR3 in amino acids: CASAGPLSSGGLYNEQFF. The CDR3 region has the DNA TGTGCCAGCGCCGGCCCCCTGTCTAGCGGGGGACTCTACAATGAGCAGTTCTTC. This chain links TRBV7-9 with TRBJ2-1, with TRBD2 matching 10 bases. V lost 8 bases and J lost 3; bases outside the gene matches: 16. The CDR3 runs 18 residues. The germline V gene has CDR1 SEHNR and CDR2 FQNEAQ (reference sequence).